This TCR beta chain derives from a study of T cell clonotyping in hematopoietic cell transplantation. Whole-study findings and limits: CD4 and CD8 repertoire contributions could not be separated without sorting. Recipient TCR diversity dropped after transplant; expanded clonotypes rose from day 30 to 180.

The time point was: recipient sample about 28 days before transplant, after cytoreduction. Trimming cost V 7 bases and J 6 bases, with 19 bases left between them. The CDR3 runs to 15 residues. Germline V gives CDR1 LNHDA, CDR2 SQIVND (reference sequence). With regard to this clone: The antigen remains unidentified.

Data came from immunoSEQ multiplex PCR; TCRdb stores just in-frame clones and leaves some out. Here the sample spans tens of thousands of clones, about nine tenths being singletons. The chain uses TRBV19 and TRBJ1-5; D is uncertain. This sample comprised peripheral blood mononuclear cells, obtained before stem cell transplant. This sequence originates from a man in his fifties or sixties with biphenotypic leukemia. Some clones in this sample may be carry-over from other donors' samples. CDR3 region: CASTTMTGAGQPQHF. CDR3 nucleotide sequence: TGTGCCAGTACCACGATGACGGGCGCGGGTCAGCCCCAGCATTTT.